This T cell receptor (beta chain) stems from a study of T cell responses to AZD1222 COVID-19 vaccine. Whole-study results and caveats: Regions 160-218 and 743-854 held dominance among vaccine-associated CD4 TCRs, which spanned spike. Most donors were white British, females outnumbered males, and clonal diversity was possibly underestimated.

V was shortened by 3 bases and J by 5 bases, with 11 bases between the two germline ends. CDR1 and CDR2 from the germline V gene are MNHEY and SMNVEV (reference sequence). This CDR3 has 14 amino acids. Sequenced by immunoSEQ multiplex PCR; TCRdb stores in-frame clones only, minus some. The sample yields 150,000 or so clones, 92% seen once. As concerns this clone: What it binds is not known.

Second-dose schedules of about 4 or about 12 weeks were combined. The sample here was peripheral blood, taken 28 days after the second AZD1222 dose. The clonotype comes from an adult who received the AZD1222 COVID-19 vaccine. The chain recombines TRBV27 with TRBJ2-1; D uncertain. Here the CDR3 reads CASSLGIGHNEQFF. The CDR3 coding sequence is TGTGCCAGCAGTTTGGGAATCGGGCACAATGAGCAGTTCTTC.